Sequencing of this T cell receptor (beta chain) was carried out in a study of blood T cell repertoires in COVID-19. Assay: immunoSEQ multiplex PCR; the TCRdb copy retains only in-frame clones and omits some. The sample has 180,000 or so clones, about 85% seen once; the top ten hold roughly 1.3%. This CDR3 is 13 amino acids long. Per the germline V gene, CDR1 is SGHAT and CDR2 is FQNNGV. The V segment lost 3 bases and the J segment 4 bases; nucleotides outside the gene matches: 1. The receptor comes from a man aged 55-75 years who had recovered from COVID-19. The sample comprised peripheral blood. V usage is TRBV11-2 and J usage is TRBJ2-3; 7 bases fit TRBD1. CDR3 nucleotide sequence: TGTGCCAGCAGCTTTACAGGGGCAGATACGCAGTATTTT. Amino acids: CASSFTGADTQYF. Supplemented by reference TRBV11-2 and TRBJ2-3, the full variable domain reads EAGVAQSPRYKIIEKRQSVAFWCNPISGHATLYWYQQILGQGPKLLIQFQNNGVVDDSQLPKDRFSAERLKGVDSTLKIQPAKLEDSAVYLCASSFTGADTQYFGPGTRLTVL.